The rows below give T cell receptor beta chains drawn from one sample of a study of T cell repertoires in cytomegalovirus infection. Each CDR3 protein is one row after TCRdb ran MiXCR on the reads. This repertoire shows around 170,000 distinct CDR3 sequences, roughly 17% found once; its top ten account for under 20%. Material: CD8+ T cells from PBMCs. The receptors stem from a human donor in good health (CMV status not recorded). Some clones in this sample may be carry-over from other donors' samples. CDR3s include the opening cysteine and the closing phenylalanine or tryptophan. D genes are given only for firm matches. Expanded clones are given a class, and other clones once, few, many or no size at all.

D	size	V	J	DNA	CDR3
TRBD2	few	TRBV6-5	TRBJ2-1	TGTGCCAGCAGTACTAGCGGGAGACGCTACTACAATGAGCAGTTCTTC	CASSTSGRRYYNEQFF
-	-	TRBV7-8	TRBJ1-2	TGTGCCAGCAGCTTCGAGGGGCGGGGCGGAACAATCTATGGCTACACCTTC	CASSFEGRGGTIYGYTF
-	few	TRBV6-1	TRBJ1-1	TGTGCCAGCATGAAACAGGGAGGGGGCACTGAAGCTTTCTTT	CASMKQGGGTEAFF
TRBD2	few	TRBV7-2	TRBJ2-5	TGTGCCAGCAGCTTAGAACTAGCGGGAAACCAAGAGACCCAGTACTTC	CASSLELAGNQETQYF
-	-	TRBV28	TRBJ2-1	TGTGCCAGCAGCACGGACTCTACCAGGGTTTACAATGAGCAGTTCTTC	CASSTDSTRVYNEQFF
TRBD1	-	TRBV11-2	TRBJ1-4	TGTGCCAGCAGCGCTACAGGGGTGGATAATGAAAAACTGTTTTTT	CASSATGVDNEKLFF
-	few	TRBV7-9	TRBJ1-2	TGTGCCAGCCGGCACGGAGCGGTGGACTATGGCTACACCTTC	CASRHGAVDYGYTF
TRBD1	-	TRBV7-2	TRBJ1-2	TGTGCCAGCAGCGCGCCGACAGGGGGGACATCTTTCGTCACCTTC	CASSAPTGGTSFVTF
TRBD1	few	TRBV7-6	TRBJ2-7	TGTGCCAGCAGCTTCGGGACAGACAACTACGAGCAGTACTTC	CASSFGTDNYEQYF
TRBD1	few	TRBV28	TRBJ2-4	TGTGCCAGCACTTGGGAGGGGGACAGGGAGTTTAACATTCAGTACTTC	CASTWEGDREFNIQYF
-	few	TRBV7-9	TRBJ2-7	TGTGCCAGCAGCCCGCGGGACAGCGCCTACGAGCAGTACTTC	CASSPRDSAYEQYF
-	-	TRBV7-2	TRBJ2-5	TGTGCCAGCAGCTTAGGGACAGTTCCCAGGGAGACCCAGTACTTC	CASSLGTVPRETQYF
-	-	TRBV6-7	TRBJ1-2	TGTGCCAGCAGTTACGGGGCTGGCTACACCTTC	CASSYGAGYTF
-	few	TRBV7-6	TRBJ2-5	TGTGCCAGCAAGGGGACTCCTCAAGAGACCCAGTACTTC	CASKGTPQETQYF
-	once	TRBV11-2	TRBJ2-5	TGTGCCAGCTTCTGGGCCCTAGCGCCCGCGTCGGCCCAGTACTTC	CASFWALAPASAQYF
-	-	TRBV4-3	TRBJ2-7	TGCGCCAGCAGCCAAGATTCAGGAGGGCACGGTGGGGGATACGAGCAGTACTTC	CASSQDSGGHGGGYEQYF
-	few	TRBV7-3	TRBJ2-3	TGTGCCAGCAGCCGGGGGGCCCTAAGTAGCACAGATACGCAGTATTTT	CASSRGALSSTDTQYF
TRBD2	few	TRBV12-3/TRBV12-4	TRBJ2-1	TGTGCCAGCACCCCGAGGACTAGAAACAATGAGCAGTTCTTC	CASTPRTRNNEQFF
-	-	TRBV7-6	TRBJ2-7	TGTGCCAGCAGCTTAAATATTCGGTACGAGCAGTACTTC	CASSLNIRYEQYF
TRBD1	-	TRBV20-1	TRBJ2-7	TGCAGTGCTACCCCAGAGGGGGCGTTCTACGAGCAGTACTTC	CSATPEGAFYEQYF
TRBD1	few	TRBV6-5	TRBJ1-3	TGTGCCAGCAGCCTGGACAGGGCTAGCTCTGGAAACACCATATATTTT	CASSLDRASSGNTIYF
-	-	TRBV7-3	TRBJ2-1	TGTGCCAGCAGCTTACAGGGACCTAGCAGGTTTAATGAGCAGTTCTTC	CASSLQGPSRFNEQFF
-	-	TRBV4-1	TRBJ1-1	TGCGCCAGCAGCCAAGGTCTGCTAGGGGACCCGAACACTGAAGCTTTCTTT	CASSQGLLGDPNTEAFF
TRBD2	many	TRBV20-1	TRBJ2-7	TGCAGTGCTAGAGATTTTAGCGGGAGCCAGGGCGAGCAGTACTTC	CSARDFSGSQGEQYF
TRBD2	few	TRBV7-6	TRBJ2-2	TGTGCCAGCAGCTCTTCGATAGCGGGAGGATACACCGGGGAGCTGTTTTTT	CASSSSIAGGYTGELFF
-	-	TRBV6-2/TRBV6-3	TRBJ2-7	TGTGCCAGCAGTTACTACGTCCAGGAGATCAGGAGCTCCTACGAGCAGTACTTC	CASSYYVQEIRSSYEQYF
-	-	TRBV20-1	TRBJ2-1	TGCAGTGCTAGACCCCTGGGTCCCTTACACAATGAGCAGTTCTTC	CSARPLGPLHNEQFF
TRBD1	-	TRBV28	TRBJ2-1	TGTGCCAGCAGTTTTCGGGGACAGGGGTTCTATGAGCAGTTCTTC	CASSFRGQGFYEQFF
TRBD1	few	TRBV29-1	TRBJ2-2	TGCAGCGCTATCCTCCTGGGACAGGGAAGGAACACCGGGGAGCTGTTTTTT	CSAILLGQGRNTGELFF
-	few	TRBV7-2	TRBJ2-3	TGTGCCAGCACCCACGGCCAGGACGCGGATACGCAGTATTTT	CASTHGQDADTQYF